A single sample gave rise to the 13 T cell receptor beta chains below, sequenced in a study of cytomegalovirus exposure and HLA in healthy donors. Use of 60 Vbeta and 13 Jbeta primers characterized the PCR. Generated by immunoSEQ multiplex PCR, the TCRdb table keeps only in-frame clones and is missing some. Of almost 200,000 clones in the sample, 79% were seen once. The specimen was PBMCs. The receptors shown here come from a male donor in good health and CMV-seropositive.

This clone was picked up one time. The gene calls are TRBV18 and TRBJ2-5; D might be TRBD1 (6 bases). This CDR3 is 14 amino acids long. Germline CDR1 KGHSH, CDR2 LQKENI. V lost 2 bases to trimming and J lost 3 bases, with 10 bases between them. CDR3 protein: CASSPGHREETQYF. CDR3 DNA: TGTGCCAGCTCACCAGGGCACAGGGAAGAGACCCAGTACTTC.

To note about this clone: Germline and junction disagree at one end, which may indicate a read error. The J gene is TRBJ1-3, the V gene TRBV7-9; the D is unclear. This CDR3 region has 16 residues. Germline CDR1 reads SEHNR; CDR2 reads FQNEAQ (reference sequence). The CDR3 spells CSSSLFPGGSGNTIYF. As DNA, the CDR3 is TGTTCCAGCAGCTTGTTTCCAGGAGGTTCTGGAAACACCATATATTTT.

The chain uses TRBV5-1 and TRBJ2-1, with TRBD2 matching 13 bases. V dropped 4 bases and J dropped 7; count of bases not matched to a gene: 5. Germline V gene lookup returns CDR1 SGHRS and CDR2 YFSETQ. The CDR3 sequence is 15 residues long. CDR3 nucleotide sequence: TGCGCCAGCAGCCGGACTAGCGGGAGTTTGAATGAGCAGTTCTTC. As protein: CASSRTSGSLNEQFF.

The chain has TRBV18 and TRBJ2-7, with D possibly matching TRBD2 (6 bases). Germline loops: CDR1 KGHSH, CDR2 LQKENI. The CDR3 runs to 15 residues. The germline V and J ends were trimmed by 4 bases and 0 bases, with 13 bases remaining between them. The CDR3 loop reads CASSLGDGSSYEQYF. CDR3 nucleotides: TGTGCCAGCTCACTGGGGGACGGGAGCTCCTACGAGCAGTACTTC.

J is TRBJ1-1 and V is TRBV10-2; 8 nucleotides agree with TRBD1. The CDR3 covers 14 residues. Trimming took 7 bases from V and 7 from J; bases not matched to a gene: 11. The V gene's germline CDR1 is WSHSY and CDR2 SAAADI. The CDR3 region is CASIPGGAIFEAFF. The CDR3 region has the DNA TGCGCCAGCATACCAGGGGGCGCAATATTTGAAGCTTTCTTT.

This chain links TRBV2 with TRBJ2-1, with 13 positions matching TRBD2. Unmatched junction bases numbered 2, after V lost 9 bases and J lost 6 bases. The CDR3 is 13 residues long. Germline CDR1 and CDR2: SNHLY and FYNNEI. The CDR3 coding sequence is TGTGCCAGAAGGACTAGCGGGGGCAATGAGCAGTTCTTC. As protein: CARRTSGGNEQFF.

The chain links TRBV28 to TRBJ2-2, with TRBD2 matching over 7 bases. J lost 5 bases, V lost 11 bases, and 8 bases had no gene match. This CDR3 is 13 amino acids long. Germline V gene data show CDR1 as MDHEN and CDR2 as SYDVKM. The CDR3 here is CAGGEGGTGELFF. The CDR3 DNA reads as TGTGCCGGTGGGGAGGGAGGAACCGGGGAGCTGTTTTTT. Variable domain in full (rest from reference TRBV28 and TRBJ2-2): DVKVTQSSRYLVKRTGEKVFLECVQDMDHENMFWYRQDPGLGLRLIYFSYDVKMKEKGDIPEGYSVSREKKERFSLILESASTNQTSMYLCAGGEGGTGELFFGEGSRLTVL.

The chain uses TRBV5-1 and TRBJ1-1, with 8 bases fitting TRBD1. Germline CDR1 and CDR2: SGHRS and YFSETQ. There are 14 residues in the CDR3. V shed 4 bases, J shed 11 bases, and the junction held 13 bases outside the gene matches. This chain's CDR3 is CASSPGQEPERAFF. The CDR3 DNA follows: TGCGCCAGCAGCCCGGGACAGGAACCCGAGAGGGCTTTCTTT.

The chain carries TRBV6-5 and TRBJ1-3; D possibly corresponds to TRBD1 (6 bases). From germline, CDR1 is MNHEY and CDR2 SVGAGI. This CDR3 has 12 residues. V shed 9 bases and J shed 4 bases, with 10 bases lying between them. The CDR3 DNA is TGTGCCAGTACAGGGTACGGAAACACCATATATTTT. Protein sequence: CASTGYGNTIYF.

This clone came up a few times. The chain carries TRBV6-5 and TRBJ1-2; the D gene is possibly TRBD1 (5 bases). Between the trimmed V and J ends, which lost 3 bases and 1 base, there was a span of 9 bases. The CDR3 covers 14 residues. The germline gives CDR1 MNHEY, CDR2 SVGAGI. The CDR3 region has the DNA TGTGCCAGCAGTTATCTAGGGGATAACTATGGCTACACCTTC. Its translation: CASSYLGDNYGYTF.

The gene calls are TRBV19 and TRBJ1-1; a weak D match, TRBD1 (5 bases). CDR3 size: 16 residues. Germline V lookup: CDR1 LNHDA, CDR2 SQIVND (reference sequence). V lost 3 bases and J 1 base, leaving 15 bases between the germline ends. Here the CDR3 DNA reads TGTGCCAGTAGTATCCGATTCAGGGCCGGGAACACTGAAGCTTTCTTT. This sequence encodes CASSIRFRAGNTEAFF.

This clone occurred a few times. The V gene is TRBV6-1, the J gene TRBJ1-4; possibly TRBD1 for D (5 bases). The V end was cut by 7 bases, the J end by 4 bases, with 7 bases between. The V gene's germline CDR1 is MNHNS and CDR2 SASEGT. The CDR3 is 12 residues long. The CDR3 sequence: CASTQGNEKLFF. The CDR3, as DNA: TGTGCCAGCACCCAGGGTAATGAAAAACTGTTTTTT.

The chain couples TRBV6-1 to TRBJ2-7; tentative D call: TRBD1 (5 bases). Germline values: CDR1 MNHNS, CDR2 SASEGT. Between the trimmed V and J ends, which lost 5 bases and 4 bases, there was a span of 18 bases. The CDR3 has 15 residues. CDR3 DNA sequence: TGTGCCAGCAGTCCTTTGACAGAAGCTATATACGAGCAGTACTTC. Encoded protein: CASSPLTEAIYEQYF.